This TCR beta chain was obtained from a study of blood T cell repertoires in COVID-19. About this clone itself: Other nucleotide sequences in the sample specify the same CDR3.

The authors' processing: Amplification from reference gene primers served as the basis for estimated nucleated cell counts. TCRdb's table, derived via immunoSEQ multiplex PCR, lists solely in-frame clones and lacks some. V and J calls and clone size follow that table, whereas D and trimming were derived from the DNA. This table has over 45,000 clones, over 70% appearing once. In germline, CDR1 is KGHSH, CDR2 LQKENI. Deletions cut 1 base from V and 2 bases from J, with 8 bases between. The CDR3 spans 14 residues. Sequencing was carried out using peripheral blood. The chain joins TRBV18 to TRBJ1-1, with D perhaps matching TRBD1 (5 bases). The sequence came from a man between 65 and 85 years old with acute or convalescent COVID-19. The CDR3 spells CASSPRGQNTEAFF. The CDR3 DNA sequence: TGTGCCAGCTCACCACGGGGCCAAAACACTGAAGCTTTCTTT.